Below, 21 T cell receptor beta chains from the same sample are listed, as sequenced in a study of shared clonotypes between healthy human individuals. Assay: immunoSEQ multiplex PCR; the TCRdb copy retains only in-frame clones and omits some. The top ten clones hold approximately 1.5% of a sample with nearly 1,000,000 clones, roughly 72% of them seen once. The sequencing input was memory CD4+ T cells sorted from blood. Described subset: CD45RA-negative fraction. Every receptor here comes from a man younger than 30 in good health.

This clone has only one observation. The chain has TRBV9 and TRBJ1-6, with D perhaps TRBD1 (6 bases). The CDR3 length is 15 residues. Trimming removed 3 bases at V and 9 bases at J, with 16 bases between. Germline-derived CDR1 and CDR2 are SGDLS and YYNGEE. Here the CDR3 reads CASSAGGDTLSPLHF. In DNA, the CDR3 is TGTGCCAGCAGCGCCGGCGGGGACACCCTTTCACCCCTCCACTTT.

The J gene is TRBJ2-7, the V gene TRBV18; 8 positions agree with TRBD2. The CDR3 covers 13 residues. The germline gives CDR1 KGHSH, CDR2 LQKENI. The trim removed 6 bases at V and 8 bases at J, leaving 9 bases unmatched. CDR3 protein: CASSPGRGRQQYF. The CDR3 DNA follows: TGTGCCAGCTCCCCGGGCCGCGGGAGGCAGCAGTACTTC.

This clone was counted only a few times. The V call is TRBV28, the J call TRBJ2-3; 8 bases fit TRBD2. The CDR3 is 15 amino acids. Germline-derived CDR1 and CDR2 are MDHEN and SYDVKM. V lost 3 bases and J lost 2; bases outside the gene matches: 4. The CDR3 here is CASSFVGLATDTQYF. In nucleotides, the CDR3 is TGTGCCAGCAGTTTTGTCGGACTAGCCACAGATACGCAGTATTTT.

The chain uses TRBV11-3 and TRBJ2-1; TRBD2 agrees at 11 bases. The germline V gene has CDR1 SGHNT and CDR2 YENEEA. Germline trimming cut 3 bases from V and 10 bases from J; bases unmatched to any gene: 11. The CDR3 length is 16 residues. Written as DNA, the CDR3 is TGTGCCAGCAGCTTGATCGTAGCGGGGGGGCGAGACGAGCAGTTCTTC. This gives the protein CASSLIVAGGRDEQFF.

This clone was picked up a small number of times. This rearrangement joins TRBV11-2 to TRBJ1-6, with TRBD1 identical over 9 bases. V trimming: 8 bases; J trimming: 10 bases; junction bases outside the gene matches: 6. The CDR3 covers 13 residues. The germline V gene has CDR1 SGHAT and CDR2 FQNNGV. CDR3 loop: CASLLDRGSPLHF. CDR3 sequence (DNA): TGTGCCAGCTTGCTGGACAGGGGATCACCCCTCCACTTT.

The chain carries TRBV27 and TRBJ1-3; no firm D call. V lost 7 bases and J 4 bases, leaving 11 bases between the germline ends. Germline V gene sequence: CDR1 MNHEY, CDR2 SMNVEV (reference sequence). The CDR3 is 13 amino acids. The CDR3 protein is CASKDTNGNTIYF. DNA for the CDR3: TGTGCCAGCAAAGACACTAACGGAAACACCATATATTTT.

V usage is TRBV7-2 and J usage is TRBJ1-1; tentative D call: TRBD1 (6 bases). The germline CDR1 and CDR2 sequences are SGHTA and FQGNSA. The CDR3 is made up of 15 amino acids. V lost 1 base to trimming and J lost 0 bases, with 9 bases between them. CDR3 in amino acids: CASSLVGQLNTEAFF. In DNA form, the CDR3 reads TGTGCCAGCAGCTTAGTAGGACAGCTGAACACTGAAGCTTTCTTT.

V usage is TRBV7-9 and J usage is TRBJ2-2; a possible D gene is TRBD1 (6 bases). V gave up 1 base and J gave up 4 bases, with 16 bases separating them. This CDR3 comprises 17 residues. From germline, CDR1 is SEHNR and CDR2 FQNEAQ (reference sequence). In DNA form, the CDR3 reads TGTGCCAGCAGCTTAGGCAAATCCGGGACAACCACCGGGGAGCTGTTTTTT. Translation gives CASSLGKSGTTTGELFF.

The chain uses TRBV7-2 and TRBJ1-5; unclear D gene. The germline V gene encodes CDR1 SGHTA and CDR2 FQGNSA. CDR3 size: 14 residues. V was trimmed by 1 base and J by 7 bases, leaving 11 bases between them. The CDR3 is CASSLGSGQQPQHF. The CDR3 bases are TGTGCCAGCAGCTTAGGGTCCGGGCAGCAGCCCCAGCATTTT.

The V call is TRBV29-1, the J call TRBJ1-2; no clear D gene. The germline CDR1 and CDR2 sequences are SQVTM and ANQGSEA. This CDR3 is built from 10 residues. Trimming removed 8 bases at V and 6 bases at J, with 10 bases between. The CDR3 sequence: CSPFQDGYTF. CDR3 sequence (DNA): TGCAGCCCCTTTCAGGATGGCTACACCTTC.

The chain employs TRBV5-1 and TRBJ2-1; 10 bases are a match to TRBD2. This CDR3 is 15 amino acids long. Germline V gene lookup returns CDR1 SGHRS and CDR2 YFSETQ. V gave up 4 bases and J gave up 4 bases; unmatched junction bases: 5. The CDR3 loop is CASSHLAGGYNEQFF. The CDR3 DNA is TGCGCCAGCAGCCATTTAGCGGGGGGTTACAATGAGCAGTTCTTC.

The chain has TRBV12-1 and TRBJ2-7; the table gives TRBD1 as D, unverified against the DNA. TRBV12-1 is marked as a pseudogene. The CDR3 runs 15 residues. Here the CDR3 reads CASSRISIQGYEQYF. The CDR3 DNA reads as TGTGCCAGCAGCAGAATCTCAATTCAGGGCTACGAGCAGTACTTC.

The genes are TRBV6-4 and TRBJ2-3; 8 positions agree with TRBD2. The CDR3 covers 16 residues. Germline V CDR1 and CDR2: MRHNA, SNTAGT. V was pared by 2 bases and J by 2 bases, with 6 bases of the junction left unmatched. The CDR3 sequence is CASSDRSSGNTDTQYF. The CDR3, as DNA: TGTGCCAGCAGTGACAGGAGTAGCGGGAACACAGATACGCAGTATTTT.

The CDR3 coding sequence is TGCAGCGTTGAAGAGACTAGCGGGGGCATCCATGAGCAGTTCTTC. As protein: CSVEETSGGIHEQFF. The chain couples TRBV29-1 to TRBJ2-1; 12 bases are shared with TRBD2. Germline values: CDR1 SQVTM, CDR2 ANQGSEA. The CDR3 totals 15 residues. V shed 0 bases, J shed 8 bases, and the junction held 5 bases outside the gene matches.

This clone was seen a few times. The chain has TRBV27 and TRBJ1-2; 12 nucleotides align to TRBD1. The CDR3 extends over 16 amino acids. The germline V gene encodes CDR1 MNHEY and CDR2 SMNVEV (reference sequence). V lost 1 base, J lost 5 bases, and 5 bases stayed unmatched. CDR3 sequence reads: CASSLWGQGALYGYTF. The CDR3 DNA reads TGTGCCAGCAGTTTATGGGGACAGGGGGCCCTATATGGCTACACCTTC.

This clone came up once. The chain recombines TRBV9 with TRBJ2-1; 8 bases match TRBD2. Unmatched junction bases numbered 4, after V lost 0 bases and J lost 5 bases. The germline V gene encodes CDR1 SGDLS and CDR2 YYNGEE. This CDR3 has 15 amino acids. CDR3 bases: TGTGCCAGCAGCGTAGAGCGGGAGTCCCACAATGAGCAGTTCTTC. Encoded protein: CASSVERESHNEQFF.

The genes are TRBV29-1 and TRBJ2-1, with D maybe TRBD2 (6 bases). The ends were cut back, 7 bases at V and 0 bases at J, with 13 bases in the middle. The germline CDR1 and CDR2 sequences are SQVTM and ANQGSEA. This CDR3 region has 14 residues. CDR3 region: CSGIADPSYNEQFF. CDR3 DNA: TGCAGCGGCATAGCGGACCCCTCCTACAATGAGCAGTTCTTC.

The rearrangement joins TRBV27 to TRBJ2-5; possible D gene TRBD2, 7 bases. This CDR3 has 13 amino acids. Germline CDR1 and CDR2: MNHEY and SMNVEV (reference sequence). Trimming removed 5 bases at V and 5 bases at J, with 12 bases between. The CDR3 region is CASSGGAWETQYF. CDR3 DNA: TGTGCCAGCAGTGGGGGGGCTTGGGAGACCCAGTACTTC.

The rearrangement uses TRBV7-9 and TRBJ2-7, with D perhaps TRBD1 (5 bases). Trimming removed 5 bases at V and 1 base at J, with 6 bases between. CDR3 length: 12 residues. Per the germline V gene, CDR1 is SEHNR and CDR2 is FQNEAQ (reference sequence). The CDR3 DNA reads TGTGCCAGCAGCCGACAGTCCTACGAGCAGTACTTC. Residues: CASSRQSYEQYF.

The chain employs TRBV2 and TRBJ2-5; TRBD1 might be the D (6 bases). Per the germline V gene, CDR1 is SNHLY and CDR2 is FYNNEI. Trimming removed 8 bases at V and 3 bases at J, with 19 bases between. The CDR3 has 15 amino acids. For the CDR3, the DNA is TGTGCCAGCTCCCCACAGGGTTTGTTGGAAGAGACCCAGTACTTC. It specifies CASSPQGLLEETQYF.

The CDR3 DNA is TGTGCCAGCTCACCTAGTCAAGATACGCAGTATTTT. Translating gives CASSPSQDTQYF. The chain couples TRBV18 to TRBJ2-3, with D unclear. V gave up 3 bases and J gave up 5 bases, with 6 bases separating them. CDR3 size: 12 residues. Germline V gene lookup returns CDR1 KGHSH and CDR2 LQKENI.